Listed here are 14 T cell receptor beta chains from one sample, sequenced in a study of Ad26.COV2.S vaccination and SARS-CoV-2 variants (dated by TCRdb to the early 2020s). Library preparation was by the immunoSEQ multiplex PCR assay. Entries here come from immuneACCESS through TCRdb and include only in-frame sequences with V and J called. Some clones fail to appear in such tables; in the studies checked, an unresolved V gene covers under half of the shortfall, and the cause of the remainder is unknown. Here the sample has some 320,000 clones; 85% occur a single time. The ten largest clones take up 2% to 2.5% of the sample. The treatment or condition label, read with the paper, signifies: over 15 received Ad26.COV2.S at low or high dose, single or two shots; a few received placebo; per-sample allocation not given. For vaccine and placebo recipients, the sequenced repertoires came from samples collected on day 63 after the first injection.

Specimen: peripheral blood, collected in a trial of Ad26.COV2.S vaccine versus placebo. The origin of the receptors is a person aged 18 to 65 who received the Ad26.COV2.S COVID-19 vaccine or a placebo.

This chain links TRBV6-5 with TRBJ1-5; the D is unclear. Germline-derived CDR1 and CDR2 are MNHEY and SVGAGI. The ends were cut back, 1 base at V and 2 bases at J, with 12 bases in the middle. The CDR3 sequence is 16 residues long. The CDR3: CASSYLRIGGNQPQHF. The DNA of the CDR3 is TGTGCCAGCAGTTACTTACGGATTGGGGGCAATCAGCCCCAGCATTTT.

The gene calls are TRBV6-2 or TRBV6-3 and TRBJ1-2; D is unclear. Trimming cost V 4 bases and J 6 bases, with 21 bases left between them. Germline loops: CDR1 MNHEY, CDR2 SVGEGT. The CDR3 loop spans 16 amino acids. The CDR3 region is CASSSPVATKLHGYTF. The DNA of the CDR3 is TGTGCCAGCAGTTCCCCCGTGGCTACAAAGCTTCATGGCTACACCTTC.

The rearrangement links TRBV18 to TRBJ2-7; TRBD2 agrees at 10 bases. CDR1 and CDR2 (germline): KGHSH, LQKENI. V gave up 0 bases and J gave up 4 bases; unmatched junction bases: 6. This CDR3 contains 16 residues. CDR3 nucleotide sequence: TGTGCCAGCTCACCACCGGGTAGCGGGGGGCTTTACGAGCAGTACTTC. Translating it yields CASSPPGSGGLYEQYF.

This chain links TRBV7-2 with TRBJ2-3; 14 nucleotides align to TRBD2. The CDR3 is 16 amino acids. CDR1 is SGHTA and CDR2 is FQGNSA in the germline V gene. The J segment lost 4 bases and the V segment lost 4 bases, leaving 4 bases of the junction unmatched. The chain's CDR3 is CASSSQTSGGADTQYF. Written as DNA, the CDR3 is TGTGCCAGCAGCTCCCAGACTAGCGGGGGGGCAGATACGCAGTATTTT.

The chain combines TRBV4-1 with TRBJ1-2, with TRBD1 matching 10 bases. Trimming took 3 bases from V and 7 from J; bases not matched to a gene: 8. CDR1 and CDR2 from the germline V gene are MGHRA and YSYEKL. The CDR3 contains 15 residues. The CDR3 loop is CASSQVDRGQGGYTF. CDR3 in DNA: TGCGCCAGCAGCCAGGTTGACAGGGGGCAAGGTGGCTACACCTTC.

This clone has a single count. The CDR3 DNA sequence: TGTGCCAGCAGCCCTACCTCGGGCTCCTACAATGAGCAGTTCTTC. Translation gives CASSPTSGSYNEQFF. The chain combines TRBV11-2 with TRBJ2-1; D is unresolved. Trimming removed 5 bases from V and 0 bases from J, with 11 bases in between. CDR1 and CDR2 (germline): SGHAT, FQNNGV. This CDR3 region has 15 residues.

This chain connects TRBV7-9 to TRBJ2-1; 11 nucleotides line up with TRBD2. V lost 5 bases, J lost 2 bases, and 5 bases stayed unmatched. There are 16 residues in the CDR3. Germline CDR1 is SEHNR and CDR2 is FQNEAQ (reference sequence). CDR3 residues: CASSRTSGPTYNEQFF. The CDR3 bases are TGTGCCAGCAGCCGGACTAGCGGGCCTACCTACAATGAGCAGTTCTTC.

The CDR3 protein is CASSPWTGSREQYF. The CDR3 nucleotides are TGTGCCAGCAGCCCCTGGACAGGGTCTAGGGAGCAGTACTTC. The chain has TRBV5-4 and TRBJ2-7, with 8 positions matching TRBD1. CDR1 SGHNT and CDR2 YYREEE come from the germline V gene (reference sequence). The CDR3 contains 14 residues. With V trimmed by 4 bases and J by 7 bases, 10 bases remained unmatched.

V gene TRBV6-5 combines with J gene TRBJ1-1; D ambiguous. CDR3 length equals 13 residues. Looked up from germline, CDR1 is MNHEY and CDR2 is SVGAGI. V was clipped by 4 bases and J by 6 bases, with 12 bases between them. CDR3 sequence: CASSSWDRAEAFF. CDR3 bases: TGTGCCAGCAGTTCCTGGGATAGGGCTGAAGCTTTCTTT.

This clone was counted between two and nine times. V gene TRBV7-9 combines with J gene TRBJ1-2; 10 bases match TRBD1. The CDR3 is 14 amino acids. Germline assignment: CDR1 SEHNR and CDR2 FQNEAQ (reference sequence). The V and J ends lost 4 bases and 13 bases, in that order; junction bases with no gene match: 12. The CDR3 sequence is CASSSIPGTGALTF. CDR3 nucleotides: TGTGCCAGCAGCTCCATCCCCGGGACAGGGGCTCTCACCTTC. Full variable domain (missing parts from reference TRBV7-9 and TRBJ1-2): DTGVSQNPRHKITKRGQNVTFRCDPISEHNRLYWYRQTLGQGPEFLTYFQNEAQLEKSRLLSDRFSAERPKGSFSTLEIQRTEQGDSAMYLCASSSIPGTGALTFGSGTRLTVV.

The chain links TRBV28 to TRBJ1-4; TRBD1 matches at 7 bases. Germline V gives CDR1 MDHEN, CDR2 SYDVKM. Germline trimming cut 6 bases from V and 4 bases from J; bases unmatched to any gene: 8. This CDR3 has 15 residues. CDR3 DNA sequence: TGTGCCAGCAGAACGGAGACAGGGCTTAATGAAAAACTGTTTTTT. Its protein product is CASRTETGLNEKLFF.

The chain links TRBV7-3 to TRBJ1-1; D unclear. This CDR3 comprises 13 residues. Germline lookup yields CDR1 SGHTA and CDR2 FQGTGA. Trimming pared 2 bases from V and 3 bases from J, leaving 7 bases between. The CDR3 protein is CASSLLADTEAFF. As DNA, the CDR3 is TGTGCCAGCAGCTTATTGGCCGACACTGAAGCTTTCTTT.

This chain joins TRBV7-9 and TRBJ1-1; possible D gene TRBD1, 6 bases. There are 14 residues in the CDR3. The germline V and J ends were trimmed by 5 bases and 4 bases, with 14 bases remaining between them. Germline V lookup: CDR1 SEHNR, CDR2 FQNEAQ (reference sequence). The CDR3 DNA reads as TGTGCCAGCAGCCGCAATCCGGGGGCCACTGAAGCTTTCTTT. Its translation: CASSRNPGATEAFF.

The V call is TRBV7-3, the J call TRBJ2-7; no definite D call. The CDR3 consists of 13 residues. The germline V and J ends were trimmed by 5 bases and 1 base, with 9 bases remaining between them. The germline V gene encodes CDR1 SGHTA and CDR2 FQGTGA. CDR3 sequence (DNA): TGTGCCAGCAGCCCAAGTCCTTCCTACGAGCAGTACTTC. Translation: CASSPSPSYEQYF. Looking up the rest from reference TRBV7-3 and TRBJ2-7 gives the full variable domain: GAGVSQTPSNKVTEKGKYVELRCDPISGHTALYWYRQSLGQGPEFLIYFQGTGAADDSGLPNDRFFAVRPEGSVSTLKIQRTERGDSAVYLCASSPSPSYEQYFGPGTRLTVT.